This T cell receptor (beta chain) was documented in a study of cytomegalovirus exposure and HLA in healthy donors. Study observations and caveats: Cytomegalovirus status was reportedly diagnosed by the classifier with high sensitivity and specificity.

The V gene end was trimmed by 11 bases and the J gene end by 0 bases; junction bases not matched to a gene: 14. CDR1 and CDR2 from the germline V gene are LNHDA and SQIVND (reference sequence). CDR3 length: 16 residues. As to this clone: Its target is unknown.

It was with 60 Vbeta and 13 Jbeta primers that the PCR ran. Produced via immunoSEQ multiplex PCR; TCRdb's table is partial and in-frame only. The sample lists around 120,000 clones; approximately 82% were seen once. V usage is TRBV19 and J usage is TRBJ1-1; 8 bases are shared with TRBD1. The clonotype was recovered from a boy aged 2 to 10 in good health and CMV-seronegative. What was sequenced was PBMCs. The CDR3 DNA reads as TGTGCCGCTGCGGGGCAGGGGGCTTACATGAACACTGAAGCTTTCTTT. It specifies CAAAGQGAYMNTEAFF.